The clone carrying this T cell receptor beta chain was seen only a few times. CDR1 LGHNA and CDR2 YNFKEQ come from the germline V gene. V was pared by 3 bases and J by 1 base, with 16 bases between. The CDR3 sequence is 16 residues long. These data originate in a study of T cell repertoires in cytomegalovirus infection. Looking at the study overall: Public TCR beta signature analysis indicated the presence of both CMV infection and matching HLA type.

TCRdb redid the calling of the reads with MiXCR, one entry per CDR3 protein. The table includes about 310,000 distinct CDR3 sequences, 15% to 20% detected once. V is TRBV4-2 and J is TRBJ2-7, with a possible D match to TRBD1 (6 bases). The sequence derives from a human donor in good health (CMV status not recorded). Some clones in this sample may be carry-over from other donors' samples. The sequenced material came from PBMCs. The CDR3 sequence: CASSHPTGSGSYEQYF. The CDR3 nucleotides are TGTGCCAGCAGCCACCCGACAGGAAGTGGATCCTACGAGCAGTACTTC.